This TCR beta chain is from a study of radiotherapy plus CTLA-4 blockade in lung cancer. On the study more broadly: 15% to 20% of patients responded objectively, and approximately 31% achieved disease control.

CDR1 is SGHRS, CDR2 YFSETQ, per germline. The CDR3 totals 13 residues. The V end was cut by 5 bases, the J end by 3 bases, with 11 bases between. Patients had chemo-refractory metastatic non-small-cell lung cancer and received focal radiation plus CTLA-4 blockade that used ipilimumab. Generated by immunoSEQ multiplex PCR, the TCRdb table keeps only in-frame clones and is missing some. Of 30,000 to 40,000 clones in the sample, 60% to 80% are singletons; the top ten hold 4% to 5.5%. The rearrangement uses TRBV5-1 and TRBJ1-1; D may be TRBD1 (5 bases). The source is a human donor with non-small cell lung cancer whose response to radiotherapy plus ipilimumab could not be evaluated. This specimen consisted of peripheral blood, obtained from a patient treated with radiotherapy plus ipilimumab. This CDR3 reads CASRTGDDTEAFF. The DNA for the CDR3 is TGCGCCAGCAGAACAGGTGATGACACTGAAGCTTTCTTT. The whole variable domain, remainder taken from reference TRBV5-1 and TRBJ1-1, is KAGVTQTPRYLIKTRGQQVTLSCSPISGHRSVSWYQQTPGQGLQFLFEYFSETQRNKGNFPGRFSGRQFSNSRSEMNVSTLELGDSALYLCASRTGDDTEAFFGQGTRLTVV.